Presented here are 29 T cell receptor beta chains from one specimen sequenced in a study of blood T cell repertoires in COVID-19. Clones were sequenced by immunoSEQ multiplex PCR, and TCRdb holds only the in-frame ones, with some missing. The sample holds about 140,000 clones, 85% to 90% seen once. Input material: peripheral blood. The receptors were sampled from a human donor in a cohort sampled during active COVID-19.

This clone was recorded once. The chain's CDR3 is CASSQGQGLTQYF. The CDR3 DNA is TGTGCCAGCAGTCAGGGACAGGGATTGACCCAGTACTTC. The V and J genes are TRBV12-3 or TRBV12-4 and TRBJ2-5; TRBD1 agrees at 9 bases. This CDR3 is 13 amino acids long. The V gene end was trimmed by 5 bases and the J gene end by 7 bases; junction bases not matched to a gene: 5.

On this clone: Other DNA variants within this sample encode the same CDR3. The rearrangement links TRBV13 to TRBJ1-1; D is unclear. Germline assignment: CDR1 PRHDT and CDR2 FYEKMQ (reference sequence). The CDR3 sequence is 13 residues long. Trimming took 6 bases from V and 3 from J, leaving 11 bases between them. CDR3 loop: CASSLNRYTEAFF. The DNA for the CDR3 is TGTGCCAGCAGTCTCAACAGATACACTGAAGCTTTCTTT.

This chain links TRBV19 with TRBJ2-7, with a tentative D call TRBD2 (7 bases). Germline assignment: CDR1 LNHDA and CDR2 SQIVND (reference sequence). CDR3 length: 15 residues. The V and J ends lost 3 bases and 0 bases respectively, with 12 bases between them. CDR3 region: CASSMGASGSYEQYF. CDR3 in DNA: TGTGCCAGTAGTATGGGGGCTAGCGGCTCCTACGAGCAGTACTTC.

The chain links TRBV11-1 to TRBJ1-4; 7 positions agree with TRBD1. The CDR3 runs to 14 residues. Germline trimming cut 0 bases from V and 8 bases from J; bases unmatched to any gene: 3. Germline lookup yields CDR1 SGHAT and CDR2 FQDESV (reference sequence). The CDR3 DNA sequence: TGTGCCAGCAGCTTAGCAGGGGGCGGCGAAAAACTGTTTTTT. Encoded protein: CASSLAGGGEKLFF.

This clone was observed once. V gene TRBV11-1 combines with J gene TRBJ2-2; 7 nucleotides line up with TRBD1. V shed 5 bases and J 4 bases; nucleotides not matched to a gene: 4. The CDR3 is 14 residues long. Germline V gene sequence: CDR1 SGHAT, CDR2 FQDESV (reference sequence). CDR3 sequence (DNA): TGTGCCAGCAGCCTGACAGGGAGCACCGGGGAGCTGTTTTTT. As protein: CASSLTGSTGELFF.

This clone was observed a handful of times. The V call is TRBV4-1, the J call TRBJ2-7; 16 bases agree with TRBD2. The CDR3 has 18 residues. In germline, CDR1 is MGHRA, CDR2 YSYEKL. Losses at the gene ends were 4 bases for V and 2 bases for J; bases not matched to a gene: 8. The DNA for the CDR3 is TGCGCCAGCAGCCCCGGGACTAGCGGGAGGGGGTCACCCTACGAGCAGTACTTC. Its protein product is CASSPGTSGRGSPYEQYF.

V is TRBV7-2 and J is TRBJ2-3; 9 nucleotides line up with TRBD2. Germline CDR1 reads SGHTA; CDR2 reads FQGNSA. This CDR3 is built from 14 residues. V was clipped by 0 bases and J by 10 bases; unmatched bases: 5. DNA for the CDR3: TGTGCCAGCAGCTTAGCCCTAGCGGGGAGAGCGCAGTATTTT. It yields the protein CASSLALAGRAQYF.

V usage is TRBV28 and J usage is TRBJ2-2; D uncertain. The CDR3 totals 15 residues. Between the trimmed V and J ends, which lost 7 bases and 0 bases, there was a span of 12 bases. CDR1 and CDR2 from the germline V gene are MDHEN and SYDVKM. The CDR3 nucleotides read TGTGCCAGCACCCTCTTAGAAACGAACACCGGGGAGCTGTTTTTT. Protein sequence: CASTLLETNTGELFF. The full variable domain, its missing parts supplied by reference TRBV28 and TRBJ2-2, is DVKVTQSSRYLVKRTGEKVFLECVQDMDHENMFWYRQDPGLGLRLIYFSYDVKMKEKGDIPEGYSVSREKKERFSLILESASTNQTSMYLCASTLLETNTGELFFGEGSRLTVL.

The chain links TRBV11-2 to TRBJ2-1; D is perhaps TRBD2 (6 bases). The germline V gene has CDR1 SGHAT and CDR2 FQNNGV. Deletions cut 3 bases from V and 0 bases from J, with 12 bases between. The CDR3 consists of 16 residues. CDR3 DNA: TGTGCCAGCAGCTTTCCCGGGACTCCCTCCTACAATGAGCAGTTCTTC. This translates into CASSFPGTPSYNEQFF.

V usage is TRBV5-5 and J usage is TRBJ1-2; no clear D gene. Germline V gene lookup returns CDR1 SGHKS and CDR2 YYEKEE (reference sequence). Trimming removed 4 bases at V and 6 bases at J, with 7 bases between. The CDR3 contains 11 residues. In nucleotides, the CDR3 is TGTGCCAGCAGCCGGGTAAATGGCTACACCTTC. Its protein product is CASSRVNGYTF. The full variable domain, with the rest looked up from reference TRBV5-5 and TRBJ1-2, is DAGVTQSPTHLIKTRGQQVTLRCSPISGHKSVSWYQQVLGQGPQFIFQYYEKEERGRGNFPDRFSARQFPNYSSELNVNALLLGDSALYLCASSRVNGYTFGSGTRLTVV.

This clone came up many times. This rearrangement joins TRBV19 to TRBJ2-2, with D uncertain. The CDR3 is 13 amino acids. Trimming pared 6 bases from V and 4 bases from J, leaving 9 bases between. The germline CDR1 and CDR2 sequences are LNHDA and SQIVND (reference sequence). The CDR3 bases are TGTGCCAGTAGGCTAGAGATCACCGGGGAGCTGTTTTTT. Translation gives CASRLEITGELFF. The complete variable domain, with remaining parts taken from reference TRBV19 and TRBJ2-2, reads DGGITQSPKYLFRKEGQNVTLSCEQNLNHDAMYWYRQDPGQGLRLIYYSQIVNDFQKGDIAEGYSVSREKKESFPLTVTSAQKNPTAFYLCASRLEITGELFFGEGSRLTVL.

This rearrangement joins TRBV18 to TRBJ2-1, with TRBD1 identical over 9 bases. Germline lookup yields CDR1 KGHSH and CDR2 LQKENI. After removal of 6 bases from V and 3 bases from J, the junction contained 15 bases not matched to a gene. The CDR3 has 18 amino acids. The CDR3 here is CASSQYRPGQGYYNEQFF. The CDR3 DNA reads TGTGCCAGCTCCCAATACCGTCCGGGACAGGGCTACTACAATGAGCAGTTCTTC.

V is TRBV5-4 and J is TRBJ2-2; 8 bases map to TRBD2. Germline CDR1 and CDR2: SGHNT and YYREEE (reference sequence). The CDR3 consists of 17 residues. After removal of 3 bases from V and 4 bases from J, the junction contained 11 bases not matched to a gene. CDR3 amino acids: CASSSGGRGRSTGELFF. As DNA, the CDR3 is TGTGCCAGCAGCTCCGGGGGTCGCGGGAGGTCCACCGGGGAGCTGTTTTTT.

The chain uses TRBV2 and TRBJ1-2, with a possible D match to TRBD1 (5 bases). Germline V gene sequence: CDR1 SNHLY, CDR2 FYNNEI. Trimming removed 6 bases from V and 2 bases from J, with 10 bases in between. CDR3 length: 13 amino acids. CDR3 nucleotides: TGTGCCAGCAGCCCCGGGGGGAACTATGGCTACACCTTC. It yields the protein CASSPGGNYGYTF.

This rearrangement joins TRBV7-9 to TRBJ1-1; D may be TRBD1 (6 bases). Germline lookup yields CDR1 SEHNR and CDR2 FQNEAQ (reference sequence). CDR3 length: 15 residues. The V end lost 1 base, the J end lost 6 bases, and 15 bases lay between the germline ends. The CDR3 DNA follows: TGTGCCAGCAGCTTAGATTCAGGGGTTTTCTCTGAAGCTTTCTTT. This gives the protein CASSLDSGVFSEAFF.

The chain carries TRBV19 and TRBJ2-2; TRBD2 might be the D (5 bases). The V end lost 5 bases, the J end lost 5 bases, and 6 bases lay between the germline ends. The CDR3 extends over 12 amino acids. Germline lookup yields CDR1 LNHDA and CDR2 SQIVND (reference sequence). This chain's CDR3 is CASSERTGELFF. The DNA of the CDR3 is TGTGCCAGTAGTGAGCGGACCGGGGAGCTGTTTTTT.

The chain has TRBV19 and TRBJ1-4; 8 bases are a match to TRBD1. Trimming removed 5 bases from V and 8 bases from J; junction bases left unmatched: 13. The germline V gene has CDR1 LNHDA and CDR2 SQIVND (reference sequence). The CDR3 runs 16 residues. CDR3 in amino acids: CASSPSGGQGGEKLFF. The CDR3 DNA reads TGTGCCAGTAGTCCCTCCGGCGGACAGGGAGGAGAAAAACTGTTTTTT.

The chain couples TRBV6-6 to TRBJ2-3; TRBD2 aligns across 7 bases. The germline CDR1 and CDR2 sequences are MNHNY and SVGAGI (reference sequence). Trimming took 5 bases from V and 2 from J; bases not matched to a gene: 13. The CDR3 has 17 residues. The CDR3 sequence: CASSQPSGGGTTDTQYF. CDR3 DNA: TGTGCCAGCAGTCAACCCTCTGGGGGGGGGACCACAGATACGCAGTATTTT.

V gene TRBV10-2 combines with J gene TRBJ2-3; 13 positions agree with TRBD2. The V gene's germline CDR1 is WSHSY and CDR2 SAAADI. This CDR3 has 16 amino acids. Trimming took 5 bases from V and 7 from J; bases not matched to a gene: 9. In DNA, the CDR3 is TGCGCCAGCAGTAGGATGACTAGCGGGGGGCGAAATACGCAGTATTTT. This translates into CASSRMTSGGRNTQYF.

The V and J genes are TRBV19 and TRBJ1-1; 9 nucleotides match TRBD1. The CDR3 contains 15 residues. After removal of 2 bases from V and 1 base from J, the junction contained 2 bases not matched to a gene. CDR1 and CDR2 (germline): LNHDA, SQIVND (reference sequence). CDR3 in amino acids: CASSIRDRANTEAFF. CDR3 sequence (DNA): TGTGCCAGTAGTATAAGGGACAGGGCGAACACTGAAGCTTTCTTT.

This clone has just one count. This rearrangement joins TRBV7-3 to TRBJ2-1, with D possibly TRBD2 on 5 matching bases. The CDR3 contains 17 residues. With 5 bases removed from V and 0 bases from J, the gap between germline ends came to 17 bases. Germline-derived CDR1 and CDR2 are SGHTA and FQGTGA. The CDR3: CASSPRLGASSYNEQFF. CDR3 nucleotides: TGTGCCAGCAGCCCCCGCTTGGGAGCGAGCTCCTACAATGAGCAGTTCTTC.

The chain joins TRBV13 to TRBJ2-1; D is possibly TRBD2 (6 bases). The germline V and J ends were trimmed by 3 bases and 6 bases, with 9 bases remaining between them. The CDR3 has 13 amino acids. Germline lookup yields CDR1 PRHDT and CDR2 FYEKMQ (reference sequence). The CDR3 loop reads CASSLGLPNEQFF. CDR3 bases: TGTGCCAGCAGCTTGGGACTGCCCAATGAGCAGTTCTTC.

In its sample, this clone was seen a few times. The J gene is TRBJ2-2, the V gene TRBV28; tentative D call: TRBD2 (5 bases). CDR3 size: 17 residues. Deletions cut 2 bases from V and 2 bases from J, with 15 bases between. CDR1 is MDHEN and CDR2 is SYDVKM in the germline V gene. The CDR3 bases are TGTGCCAGCAGTTTAAGGAAGGGAGTCAAAAACACCGGGGAGCTGTTTTTT. It encodes CASSLRKGVKNTGELFF.

On this clone: At one of its ends the junction is not consistent with the germline gene, which may arise from a read error. V usage is TRBV28 and J usage is TRBJ2-7; maybe TRBD1 (5 bases). The CDR3 is 10 residues long. CDR1 and CDR2 (germline): MDHEN, SYDVKM. The CDR3: CASSLAGPAF. CDR3 DNA: TGTGCCAGCAGTTTGGCAGGGCCGGCCTTC.

The genes are TRBV6-5 and TRBJ1-2, with 7 bases identical to TRBD1. The V gene end was trimmed by 6 bases and the J gene end by 2 bases; junction bases not matched to a gene: 6. Germline CDR1 reads MNHEY; CDR2 reads SVGAGI. CDR3 size: 14 residues. CDR3 sequence (DNA): TGTGCCAGCAGAGAGCAGGGGGGAAACTATGGCTACACCTTC. Protein sequence: CASREQGGNYGYTF.

The chain has TRBV24-1 and TRBJ1-4, with 8 bases that match TRBD1. The trim removed 4 bases at V and 8 bases at J, leaving 17 bases unmatched. Germline lookup yields CDR1 KGHDR and CDR2 SFDVKD. The CDR3 consists of 18 residues. CDR3 sequence (DNA): TGTGCCACCAGTGAGTCAGTCCAGACAGGGGTCCCTGGCGAAAAACTGTTTTTT. Translation gives CATSESVQTGVPGEKLFF.

A note on this clone: The germline gene is not matched at one end of the junction; a read error may be the cause. This chain joins TRBV7-7 and TRBJ2-1; 9 nucleotides line up with TRBD2. There are 15 residues in the CDR3. CDR1 is SSHAT, CDR2 FNYEAQ, per germline (reference sequence). CDR3 coding DNA: TGTGCTAGCAGCTTAGGCGGGGGGGCGGGGAATGAGCAGTTCTTC. It is translated as CASSLGGGAGNEQFF.

This clone was detected once. The chain is built from TRBV6-5 and TRBJ2-7, with D possibly TRBD1 on 6 matching bases. The V end lost 8 bases, the J end lost 1 base, and 12 bases lay between the germline ends. The CDR3 extends over 13 amino acids. The germline gives CDR1 MNHEY, CDR2 SVGAGI. The CDR3 loop is CASGPDSSYEQYF. Here the CDR3 DNA reads TGTGCCAGCGGTCCGGACAGTTCCTACGAGCAGTACTTC.

V and J are TRBV19 and TRBJ2-7; 11 bases are a match to TRBD1. Germline loops: CDR1 LNHDA, CDR2 SQIVND (reference sequence). The junction had 2 bases not matched to a gene; V was cut back by 4 bases and J by 3 bases. The CDR3 contains 14 residues. The CDR3 DNA follows: TGTGCCAGTAGTAAAGGGACAGGGGGCTACGAGCAGTACTTC. It codes for CASSKGTGGYEQYF.